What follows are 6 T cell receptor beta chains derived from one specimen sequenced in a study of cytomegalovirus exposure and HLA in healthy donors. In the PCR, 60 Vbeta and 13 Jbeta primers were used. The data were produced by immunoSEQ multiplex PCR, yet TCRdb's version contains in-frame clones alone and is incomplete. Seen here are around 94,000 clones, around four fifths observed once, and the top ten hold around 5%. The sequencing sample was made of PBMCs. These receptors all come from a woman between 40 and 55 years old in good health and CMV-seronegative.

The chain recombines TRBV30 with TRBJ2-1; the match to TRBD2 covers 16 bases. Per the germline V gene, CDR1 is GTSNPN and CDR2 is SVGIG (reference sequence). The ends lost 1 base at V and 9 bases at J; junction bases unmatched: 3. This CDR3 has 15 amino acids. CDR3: CAWSAGLAGGTEQFF. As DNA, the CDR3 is TGTGCCTGGAGTGCGGGACTAGCGGGGGGGACTGAGCAGTTCTTC.

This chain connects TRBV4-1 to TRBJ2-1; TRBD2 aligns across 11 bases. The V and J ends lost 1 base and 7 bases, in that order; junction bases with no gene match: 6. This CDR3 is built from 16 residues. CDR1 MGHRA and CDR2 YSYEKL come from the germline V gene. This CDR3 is CASSQVAGGLVNEQFF. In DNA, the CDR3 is TGCGCCAGCAGCCAAGTAGCGGGGGGGTTGGTAAATGAGCAGTTCTTC.

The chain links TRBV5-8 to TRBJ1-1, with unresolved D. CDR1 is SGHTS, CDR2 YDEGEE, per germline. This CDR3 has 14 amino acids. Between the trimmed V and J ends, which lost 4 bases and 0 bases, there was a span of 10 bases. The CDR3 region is CASSLRHMNTEAFF. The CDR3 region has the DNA TGTGCCAGCAGCCTTCGACACATGAACACTGAAGCTTTCTTT.

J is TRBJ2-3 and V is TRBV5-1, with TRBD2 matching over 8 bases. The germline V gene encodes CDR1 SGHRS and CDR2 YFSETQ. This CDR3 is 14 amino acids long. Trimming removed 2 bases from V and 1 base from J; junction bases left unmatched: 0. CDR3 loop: CASSLAGGTDTQYF. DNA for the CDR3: TGCGCCAGCAGCTTAGCGGGGGGCACAGATACGCAGTATTTT.

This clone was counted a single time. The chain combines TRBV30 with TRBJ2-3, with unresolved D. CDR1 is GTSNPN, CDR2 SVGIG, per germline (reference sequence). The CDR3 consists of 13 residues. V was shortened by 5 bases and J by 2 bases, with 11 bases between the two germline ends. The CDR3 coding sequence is TGTGCCTGGGCGGCCCAATTCACAGATACGCAGTATTTT. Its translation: CAWAAQFTDTQYF.

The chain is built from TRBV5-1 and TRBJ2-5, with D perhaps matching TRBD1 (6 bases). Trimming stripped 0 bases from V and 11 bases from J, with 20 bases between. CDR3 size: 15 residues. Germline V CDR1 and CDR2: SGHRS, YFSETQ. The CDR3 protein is CASSLEGQKVREQYF. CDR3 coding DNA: TGCGCCAGCAGCTTGGAGGGACAAAAGGTTAGGGAGCAGTACTTC.